This paragraph covers one T cell receptor (beta chain) sequence. In the source study's methods: Reference gene primer amplification gave estimated nucleated cell counts. Only in-frame clones appear in the TCRdb table, and some are missing; sequencing was by immunoSEQ multiplex PCR. V and J calls and clone size are copied from that table; D and trimming were computed from the DNA. The table has under 250,000 clones, approximately 82% seen once. The CDR3 is 14 amino acids. Germline loops: CDR1 LGHDT, CDR2 YNNKEL (reference sequence). V was clipped by 1 base and J by 5 bases, with 8 bases between them. The data belong to a study of blood T cell repertoires in COVID-19. Looking at the study overall: PBMCs, B-cell-depleted T cells, or T cells provided the cDNA or gDNA that made up the material.

Input material: peripheral blood. The V and J genes are TRBV3-1 (or the pseudogene TRBV3-2) and TRBJ2-2; possible D gene TRBD1, 5 bases. The clonotype originates from a man aged 40-49 years with active or convalescent COVID-19. The CDR3 coding sequence is TGTGCCAGCAGCCAAGCCGACAGAACCGGGGAGCTGTTTTTT. Translation: CASSQADRTGELFF.